The 22 T cell receptor beta chains reported below all come from one sample, sequenced in a study of blood T cell repertoires in COVID-19. Sequencing used immunoSEQ multiplex PCR; TCRdb keeps in-frame clones, though not all of them. The sample records 70,000 to 80,000 clones, under 95% being singletons. Specimen: peripheral blood. The receptors stem from a human donor in a cohort sampled during active COVID-19.

A single count supports this clone. The gene calls are TRBV3-1 (or the pseudogene TRBV3-2) and TRBJ2-7, with 7 nucleotides matching TRBD1. V trimming: 0 bases; J trimming: 1 base; junction bases outside the gene matches: 6. Germline V gene lookup returns CDR1 LGHDT and CDR2 YNNKEL (reference sequence). This CDR3 region has 16 residues. The DNA of the CDR3 is TGTGCCAGCAGCCAAGATAAGGACAGGCTGTCCTACGAGCAGTACTTC. Translating gives CASSQDKDRLSYEQYF.

The chain has TRBV30 and TRBJ1-2, with a possible D match to TRBD1 (6 bases). The CDR3 extends over 15 amino acids. Germline CDR1 reads GTSNPN; CDR2 reads SVGIG (reference sequence). V was pared by 2 bases and J by 1 base, with 14 bases between. CDR3 DNA sequence: TGTGCCTGGAGTAGAGACAGGATCCTTAACTATGGCTACACCTTC. Its protein is CAWSRDRILNYGYTF.

The chain has TRBV19 and TRBJ1-2; 7 nucleotides match TRBD1. V lost 5 bases and J lost 4; bases outside the gene matches: 7. CDR3 length: 14 residues. From germline, CDR1 is LNHDA and CDR2 SQIVND (reference sequence). The CDR3 sequence is CASSVDRAGYGYTF. Written as DNA, the CDR3 is TGTGCCAGTAGTGTCGACAGGGCTGGCTATGGCTACACCTTC.

This rearrangement joins TRBV19 to TRBJ1-5; D not certain. From germline, CDR1 is LNHDA and CDR2 SQIVND (reference sequence). The CDR3 totals 15 residues. Trimming cost V 1 base and J 4 bases, with 11 bases left between them. The CDR3 here is CASSIGERTNQPQHF. The CDR3 DNA follows: TGTGCCAGTAGTATAGGAGAGAGAACTAATCAGCCCCAGCATTTT.

This chain joins TRBV5-1 and TRBJ2-1, with D possibly matching TRBD2 (6 bases). CDR3 length equals 16 residues. V shed 3 bases and J shed 3 bases, with 16 bases lying between them. Per germline, CDR1 SGHRS and CDR2 YFSETQ. CDR3 bases: TGCGCCAGCAGCTCGTCCGGGGGACCGATCTACAATGAGCAGTTCTTC. Protein: CASSSSGGPIYNEQFF.

The chain joins TRBV2 to TRBJ2-2; tentatively, D is TRBD2 (6 bases). CDR3 length: 15 amino acids. Germline V gene data show CDR1 as SNHLY and CDR2 as FYNNEI. V was trimmed by 4 bases and J by 1 base, leaving 10 bases between them. This chain's CDR3 is CASSGSGMNTGELFF. For the CDR3, the DNA is TGTGCCAGCAGTGGTAGCGGAATGAACACCGGGGAGCTGTTTTTT.

The chain recombines TRBV3-1 (or the pseudogene TRBV3-2) with TRBJ2-5; D perhaps matches TRBD1 (5 bases). Trimming took off 2 bases at V and 4 bases at J, with 17 bases between the two ends. The CDR3 contains 16 residues. The germline V gene encodes CDR1 LGHDT and CDR2 YNNKEL (reference sequence). The CDR3 DNA sequence: TGTGCCAGCAGCCAAAGGGCAGGGCAAGGGTCAGAGACCCAGTACTTC. Its translation is CASSQRAGQGSETQYF.

The chain is built from TRBV4-1 and TRBJ2-7, with 10 nucleotides matching TRBD1. The J segment lost 4 bases and the V segment lost 4 bases, leaving 7 bases of the junction unmatched. Germline assignment: CDR1 MGHRA and CDR2 YSYEKL. This CDR3 contains 15 residues. CDR3 sequence: CASSRGQGVPYEQYF. CDR3 sequence (DNA): TGCGCCAGCAGCCGTGGACAGGGGGTCCCTTACGAGCAGTACTTC.

The genes are TRBV14 and TRBJ2-5; TRBD1 agrees at 10 bases. There are 16 residues in the CDR3. Germline V gene sequence: CDR1 SGHDN, CDR2 FVKESK. With 3 bases clipped from V and 5 bases from J, the junction kept 9 bases outside the gene matches. The chain's CDR3 is CASSHLTGGLGETQYF. Written as DNA, the CDR3 is TGTGCCAGCAGCCATTTGACAGGGGGCTTAGGTGAGACCCAGTACTTC.

V usage is TRBV19 and J usage is TRBJ1-5; unclear D gene. Trimming took 7 bases from V and 0 from J, leaving 13 bases between them. CDR3 length equals 15 residues. CDR1 and CDR2 from the germline V gene are LNHDA and SQIVND (reference sequence). This chain's CDR3 is CASIAEGYSNQPQHF. The CDR3 DNA reads as TGTGCCAGTATTGCCGAGGGTTATAGCAATCAGCCCCAGCATTTT.

This chain joins TRBV6-2 or TRBV6-3 and TRBJ2-3; TRBD2 matches at 15 bases. The ends lost 6 bases at V and 5 bases at J; junction bases unmatched: 15. The CDR3 is 19 residues long. Per the germline V gene, CDR1 is MNHEY and CDR2 is SVGEGT. The CDR3 protein is CASSPTGLAGGTKGDTQYF. CDR3 bases: TGTGCCAGCAGCCCCACCGGACTAGCGGGGGGGACGAAGGGAGATACGCAGTATTTT.

This clone was counted only a few times. This rearrangement joins TRBV7-6 to TRBJ2-7; 9 nucleotides agree with TRBD1. This CDR3 is built from 14 residues. The V and J ends lost 4 bases and 5 bases, in that order; junction bases with no gene match: 6. CDR1 is SGHVS and CDR2 is FNYEAQ in the germline V gene. CDR3 in DNA: TGTGCCAGCAGCTCCGGGACAGGGTATGACGAGCAGTACTTC. Its translation: CASSSGTGYDEQYF.

This clone was detected only once. V is TRBV6-2 or TRBV6-3 and J is TRBJ1-5; a weak D match, TRBD1 (5 bases). Trimming cost V 1 base and J 4 bases, with 11 bases left between them. CDR1 and CDR2 from the germline V gene are MNHEY and SVGEGT. The CDR3 has 15 residues. The CDR3 DNA follows: TGTGCCAGCAGTTACTTCCGGGGGACGAATCAGCCCCAGCATTTT. Amino acid sequence: CASSYFRGTNQPQHF.

The CDR3 region is CAISGQGNYGYTF. CDR3 in DNA: TGTGCCATCAGTGGACAGGGCAACTATGGCTACACCTTC. J is TRBJ1-2 and V is TRBV10-3; 7 bases agree with TRBD1. CDR1 and CDR2 from the germline V gene are ENHRY and SYGVKD. The CDR3 covers 13 residues. J was trimmed by 2 bases and V by 4 bases; bases with no gene match: 1.

The chain joins TRBV6-5 to TRBJ2-7, with D possibly being TRBD2 (6 bases). This CDR3 has 13 residues. Germline values: CDR1 MNHEY, CDR2 SVGAGI. Trimming left V 3 bases short and J 3 bases short, with 9 bases between. The CDR3 here is CASSYRGGYEQYF. The DNA of the CDR3 is TGTGCCAGCAGTTATCGGGGAGGCTACGAGCAGTACTTC.

The chain carries TRBV30 and TRBJ1-2, with 10 nucleotides matching TRBD1. The CDR3 totals 15 residues. Germline loops: CDR1 GTSNPN, CDR2 SVGIG (reference sequence). Unmatched junction bases numbered 9, after V lost 0 bases and J lost 8 bases. The CDR3 sequence is CAWSVMGQGLGGYTF. CDR3 nucleotide sequence: TGTGCCTGGAGTGTAATGGGACAGGGGCTGGGAGGCTACACCTTC. The whole variable domain, filled in from reference TRBV30 and TRBJ1-2, reads SQTIHQWPATLVQPVGSPLSLECTVEGTSNPNLYWYRQAAGRGLQLLFYSVGIGQISSEVPQNLSASRPQDRQFILSSKKLLLSDSGFYLCAWSVMGQGLGGYTFGSGTRLTVV.

J is TRBJ2-1 and V is TRBV7-9, with 9 nucleotides matching TRBD2. The CDR3 loop spans 15 amino acids. V was clipped by 5 bases and J by 5 bases; unmatched bases: 7. Germline-derived CDR1 and CDR2 are SEHNR and FQNEAQ (reference sequence). CDR3 amino acids: CASSPSGAGDNEQFF. The CDR3 DNA is TGTGCCAGCAGCCCTAGCGGGGCCGGAGACAATGAGCAGTTCTTC. Complete variable domain (other parts from reference TRBV7-9 and TRBJ2-1): DTGVSQNPRHKITKRGQNVTFRCDPISEHNRLYWYRQTLGQGPEFLTYFQNEAQLEKSRLLSDRFSAERPKGSFSTLEIQRTEQGDSAMYLCASSPSGAGDNEQFFGPGTRLTVL.

The V call is TRBV6-1, the J call TRBJ2-1, with TRBD1 as a possible D gene (6 bases). The CDR3 has 15 residues. V lost 3 bases to trimming and J lost 0 bases, with 9 bases between them. CDR1 is MNHNS and CDR2 is SASEGT in the germline V gene. CDR3 in amino acids: CASSDGGLSYNEQFF. DNA of the CDR3: TGTGCCAGCAGTGATGGGGGCCTCTCCTACAATGAGCAGTTCTTC.

This chain connects TRBV6-5 to TRBJ1-2, with 8 nucleotides matching TRBD1. The V gene's germline CDR1 is MNHEY and CDR2 SVGAGI. J was trimmed by 6 bases and V by 1 base; bases with no gene match: 10. There are 16 residues in the CDR3. CDR3 sequence: CASSYFPDRVVHGYTF. The CDR3 DNA reads as TGTGCCAGCAGTTACTTCCCGGACAGGGTGGTACATGGCTACACCTTC.

The chain combines TRBV18 with TRBJ2-5, with 8 bases matching TRBD1. V lost 1 base, J lost 5 bases, and 15 bases stayed unmatched. The CDR3 sequence is 18 residues long. CDR1 is KGHSH and CDR2 is LQKENI in the germline V gene. CDR3 region: CASSPLARTGYGRETQYF. The CDR3 DNA reads as TGTGCCAGCTCACCACTGGCTCGGACAGGGTATGGGCGCGAGACCCAGTACTTC.

This chain joins TRBV10-3 and TRBJ2-7; no reliable D call. The CDR3 is made up of 11 amino acids. Germline loops: CDR1 ENHRY, CDR2 SYGVKD. V shed 4 bases and J shed 2 bases, with 3 bases lying between them. CDR3 nucleotides: TGTGCCATCAGTGTCGCCTACGAGCAGTACTTC. Translation gives CAISVAYEQYF.

The CDR3 DNA reads TGTGCCGGACAGGGGGCATGGACTGAAGCTTTCTTT. This gives the protein CAGQGAWTEAFF. The chain couples TRBV30 to TRBJ1-1, with TRBD1 matching over 11 bases. The V and J ends lost 8 bases and 5 bases, in that order; junction bases with no gene match: 4. The CDR3 loop spans 12 amino acids. Per the germline V gene, CDR1 is GTSNPN and CDR2 is SVGIG (reference sequence).